Below are 29 T cell receptor beta chains sequenced from a single sample in a study of cytomegalovirus exposure and HLA in healthy donors. PCR employed 60 Vbeta and 13 Jbeta primers. Clones were read by immunoSEQ multiplex PCR, and TCRdb kept only the in-frame ones, dropping some. The sample has around 100,000 clones, about 80% seen once; the top ten hold about 3%. The source material was PBMCs. The receptors were gathered from a woman between 18 and 29 years old in good health and CMV-seropositive.

In this sample, this clone turned up once. The V gene is TRBV5-1, the J gene TRBJ2-5; D ambiguous. The J call may not be correct, given that the DNA end is closer to TRBJ2-7. This CDR3 is built from 14 residues. Germline values: CDR1 SGHRS, CDR2 YFSETQ. CDR3: CASSLSSSHYEQYF. In nucleotides, the CDR3 is TGCGCCAGCAGCTTGAGTAGTTCCCACTACGAGCAGTACTTC.

This rearrangement joins TRBV11-2 to TRBJ2-3; 9 bases agree with TRBD1. V lost 4 bases, J lost 4 bases, and 9 bases stayed unmatched. Germline CDR1 reads SGHAT; CDR2 reads FQNNGV. The CDR3 is 16 residues long. This chain's CDR3 is CASSSPTGGFSDTQYF. The CDR3 DNA reads as TGTGCCAGCAGCTCCCCGACAGGGGGGTTTTCAGATACGCAGTATTTT.

This clone occurred once. This rearrangement joins TRBV9 to TRBJ2-3; TRBD2 matches at 9 bases. The CDR3 length is 16 residues. The junction had 5 bases not matched to a gene; V was cut back by 1 base and J by 2 bases. Germline CDR1 SGDLS, CDR2 YYNGEE. CDR3 amino acids: CASSVSGGTFTDTQYF. The CDR3 DNA is TGTGCCAGCAGCGTAAGCGGGGGGACGTTCACAGATACGCAGTATTTT.

The chain links TRBV6-5 to TRBJ1-1, with D unclear. Germline-derived CDR1 and CDR2 are MNHEY and SVGAGI. V was trimmed by 6 bases and J by 10 bases, leaving 18 bases between them. The CDR3 runs to 13 residues. CDR3 DNA sequence: TGTGCCAGCAGCGGTATATCGGGTGGTACAGCTTTCTTT. Translating gives CASSGISGGTAFF.

The chain combines TRBV5-1 with TRBJ2-2; D remains ambiguous. This CDR3 is 16 amino acids long. CDR1 is SGHRS and CDR2 is YFSETQ in the germline V gene. The V and J ends lost 0 bases and 0 bases respectively, with 9 bases between them. The CDR3, as DNA: TGCGCCAGCAGCTTGGATTTAGCAGCGAACACCGGGGAGCTGTTTTTT. Protein: CASSLDLAANTGELFF.

This clone has ten or more counts. The CDR3: CAVGTGTGNEKLFF. As DNA, the CDR3 is TGTGCCGTCGGAACTGGGACAGGGAATGAAAAACTGTTTTTT. The chain couples TRBV10-3 to TRBJ1-4, with 9 bases matching TRBD1. CDR1 and CDR2 (germline): ENHRY, SYGVKD. The CDR3 covers 14 residues. With 11 bases clipped from V and 5 bases from J, the junction kept 9 bases outside the gene matches.

This clone has just one count. The V gene is TRBV9, the J gene TRBJ2-1; no clear D. Trimming removed 0 bases at V and 9 bases at J, with 10 bases between. The germline CDR1 and CDR2 sequences are SGDLS and YYNGEE. The CDR3 is 13 residues long. CDR3 in DNA: TGTGCCAGCAGCGTAGTTGGAACGGGTGAGCAGTTCTTC. This encodes CASSVVGTGEQFF.

This clone was picked up one time. This chain connects TRBV14 to TRBJ2-7, with D perhaps TRBD1 (6 bases). The CDR3 is made up of 13 amino acids. V shed 7 bases and J shed 2 bases, with 12 bases lying between them. The germline V gene has CDR1 SGHDN and CDR2 FVKESK. The chain's CDR3 is CASNGYRAYEQYF. Written as DNA, the CDR3 is TGTGCCAGCAACGGATACAGGGCCTACGAGCAGTACTTC.

This clone was seen just once. The chain is built from TRBV28 and TRBJ2-1; TRBD2 matches at 13 bases. This CDR3 has 21 amino acids. Looked up from germline, CDR1 is MDHEN and CDR2 is SYDVKM. J was trimmed by 2 bases and V by 1 base; bases with no gene match: 14. The CDR3 DNA is TGTGCCAGCAGTTTATCAGAGACGGGACTAGCGGGATTCGGGACCTACAATGAGCAGTTCTTC. It codes for CASSLSETGLAGFGTYNEQFF.

The chain links TRBV4-2 to TRBJ2-7, with D perhaps matching TRBD1 (5 bases). Trimming shortened V by 0 bases and J by 1 base, and 19 bases separated the two germline ends. CDR3 length: 18 amino acids. Germline loops: CDR1 LGHNA, CDR2 YNFKEQ. CDR3 loop: CASSQDSQGRKQSYEQYF. CDR3 DNA sequence: TGTGCCAGCAGCCAAGATTCTCAGGGCAGAAAACAATCCTACGAGCAGTACTTC.

The gene calls are TRBV7-9 and TRBJ2-7; TRBD2 aligns across 10 bases. The trim removed 5 bases at V and 0 bases at J, leaving 7 bases unmatched. This CDR3 has 16 residues. Germline V gene sequence: CDR1 SEHNR, CDR2 FQNEAQ (reference sequence). As DNA, the CDR3 is TGTGCCAGCAGCGGCCTTAGCGGGAGGCCCTCCTACGAGCAGTACTTC. Amino acids: CASSGLSGRPSYEQYF.

This sequence joins TRBV5-1 and TRBJ1-2, with 7 positions matching TRBD1. There are 15 residues in the CDR3. Germline CDR1 and CDR2: SGHRS and YFSETQ. V dropped 3 bases and J dropped 4; count of bases not matched to a gene: 9. The CDR3, as DNA: TGCGCCAGCAGCTCTGAGACAGGGCGAGGCTATGGCTACACCTTC. Its translation is CASSSETGRGYGYTF.

This sequence joins TRBV9 and TRBJ2-3; 7 bases align to TRBD2. With 0 bases clipped from V and 0 bases from J, the junction kept 4 bases outside the gene matches. The CDR3 has 16 amino acids. Germline CDR1 and CDR2: SGDLS and YYNGEE. For the CDR3, the DNA is TGTGCCAGCAGCGTAGGACCTAGCGGAAGCACAGATACGCAGTATTTT. Amino acids: CASSVGPSGSTDTQYF.

This sequence joins TRBV2 and TRBJ2-7; TRBD1 is a possible D gene (6 bases). The CDR3 is made up of 13 amino acids. Germline-derived CDR1 and CDR2 are SNHLY and FYNNEI. Trimming took 7 bases from V and 2 from J, leaving 12 bases between them. In DNA form, the CDR3 reads TGTGCCAGCAAACCGGGACAAGCCTACGAGCAGTACTTC. It yields the protein CASKPGQAYEQYF.

The chain combines TRBV5-1 with TRBJ2-5; 10 nucleotides agree with TRBD2. The junction had 7 bases not matched to a gene; V was cut back by 4 bases and J by 4 bases. Germline V lookup: CDR1 SGHRS, CDR2 YFSETQ. The CDR3 runs 15 residues. The CDR3 loop reads CASSDDGTSAETQYF. The CDR3 DNA reads as TGCGCCAGCAGCGATGACGGGACTAGCGCAGAGACCCAGTACTTC.

The rearrangement links TRBV11-3 to TRBJ2-5; 8 bases align to TRBD1. Germline V gives CDR1 SGHNT, CDR2 YENEEA. With V trimmed by 5 bases and J by 4 bases, 6 bases remained unmatched. The CDR3 covers 14 residues. The CDR3 protein is CASSGQGGRETQYF. The CDR3 nucleotides read TGTGCCAGCAGCGGACAGGGCGGACGAGAGACCCAGTACTTC.

This sequence joins TRBV4-1 and TRBJ1-3; no definite D call. Germline V gene lookup returns CDR1 MGHRA and CDR2 YSYEKL. This CDR3 region has 14 residues. The V end lost 2 bases, the J end lost 4 bases, and 9 bases lay between the germline ends. CDR3 region: CASSQRLSGNTIYF. The DNA for the CDR3 is TGCGCCAGCAGCCAAAGATTGAGCGGAAACACCATATATTTT.

This chain uses TRBV6-6 with TRBJ1-3; unclear D gene. CDR3 length: 13 amino acids. Trimming took off 8 bases at V and 1 base at J, with 9 bases between the two ends. Germline V lookup: CDR1 MNHNY, CDR2 SVGAGI (reference sequence). CDR3 in amino acids: CASLIGSGNTIYF. The CDR3 nucleotides are TGTGCCAGCCTCATCGGGTCTGGAAACACCATATATTTT.

This clone appeared once. The CDR3 is CASSYAPDRDYGYTF. CDR3 in DNA: TGTGCCAGCAGTTACGCCCCGGACAGGGACTATGGCTACACCTTC. The J gene is TRBJ1-2, the V gene TRBV6-5, with 8 positions matching TRBD1. V lost 2 bases, J lost 3 bases, and 5 bases stayed unmatched. The CDR3 length is 15 residues. The germline V gene has CDR1 MNHEY and CDR2 SVGAGI.

The V gene is TRBV5-4, the J gene TRBJ2-7; TRBD2 is a possible D gene (5 bases). V lost 3 bases, J lost 2 bases, and 21 bases lay in between. The CDR3 consists of 17 residues. Germline CDR1 reads SGHNT; CDR2 reads YYREEE (reference sequence). The CDR3 loop reads CASSSLGRQTTTYEQYF. For the CDR3, the DNA is TGTGCCAGCAGCTCCCTTGGCCGGCAGACTACCACCTACGAGCAGTACTTC.

CDR3 region: CASSLASGRLKKEQYF. CDR3 coding DNA: TGTGCCAGCAGCCTCGCAAGCGGGAGGCTTAAGAAGGAGCAGTACTTC. This chain uses TRBV5-4 with TRBJ2-7; 9 bases are shared with TRBD2. CDR1 is SGHNT and CDR2 is YYREEE in the germline V gene (reference sequence). V lost 4 bases, J lost 7 bases, and 15 bases stayed unmatched. The length of the CDR3 is 16 residues. Full variable domain (outside the CDR3, taken from reference TRBV5-4 and TRBJ2-7): ETGVTQSPTHLIKTRGQQVTLRCSSQSGHNTVSWYQQALGQGPQFIFQYYREEENGRGNFPPRFSGLQFPNYSSELNVNALELDDSALYLCASSLASGRLKKEQYFGPGTRLTVT.

The chain uses TRBV5-5 and TRBJ2-5, with D hard to call. The CDR3 spans 13 residues. V was pared by 2 bases and J by 1 base, with 6 bases between. Germline V CDR1 and CDR2: SGHKS, YYEKEE (reference sequence). The DNA for the CDR3 is TGTGCCAGCAGCTTCCAGTCCCAAGAGACCCAGTACTTC. Protein: CASSFQSQETQYF. Combining the CDR3 with reference TRBV5-5 and TRBJ2-5 gives the whole variable domain DAGVTQSPTHLIKTRGQQVTLRCSPISGHKSVSWYQQVLGQGPQFIFQYYEKEERGRGNFPDRFSARQFPNYSSELNVNALLLGDSALYLCASSFQSQETQYFGPGTRLLVL.

The V gene is TRBV7-7, the J gene TRBJ2-3, with D maybe TRBD1 (5 bases). Germline values: CDR1 SSHAT, CDR2 FNYEAQ (reference sequence). The CDR3 extends over 13 amino acids. CDR3 loop: CARKWGSTDTQYF. CDR3 nucleotide sequence: TGTGCTAGGAAATGGGGCAGCACAGATACGCAGTATTTT.

This sequence joins TRBV7-8 and TRBJ2-2; D uncertain. This CDR3 has 12 amino acids. Germline loops: CDR1 SGHVS, CDR2 FQNEAQ. The V end was cut by 6 bases, the J end by 9 bases, with 11 bases between. CDR3 DNA sequence: TGTGCCAGCAGTCTGGTGCTACGGGAGCTGTTTTTT. This translates into CASSLVLRELFF.

The rearrangement links TRBV10-3 to TRBJ1-2; unclear D gene. CDR3 length: 14 amino acids. V was trimmed by 5 bases and J by 5 bases, leaving 15 bases between them. Germline assignment: CDR1 ENHRY and CDR2 SYGVKD. The DNA for the CDR3 is TGTGCCATCAGTAACGCGGGAACCATTTATGGCTACACCTTC. Encoded protein: CAISNAGTIYGYTF.

The V call is TRBV15, the J call TRBJ2-2; D might be TRBD2 (6 bases). Trimming stripped 3 bases from V and 5 bases from J, with 16 bases between. This CDR3 has 16 amino acids. Germline V gene lookup returns CDR1 LNHNV and CDR2 YYDKDF (reference sequence). CDR3 protein: CATSSMTGEGTGELFF. The CDR3 coding sequence is TGTGCCACCAGCAGCATGACGGGAGAGGGAACCGGGGAGCTGTTTTTT.

This chain uses TRBV9 with TRBJ2-5; 9 bases match TRBD1. The trim removed 0 bases at V and 2 bases at J, leaving 2 bases unmatched. Germline CDR1 reads SGDLS; CDR2 reads YYNGEE. This CDR3 is 15 amino acids long. The CDR3 region is CASSVGDRAQETQYF. As DNA, the CDR3 is TGTGCCAGCAGCGTAGGGGACAGGGCTCAAGAGACCCAGTACTTC. The whole variable domain, remainder taken from reference TRBV9 and TRBJ2-5, is DSGVTQTPKHLITATGQRVTLRCSPRSGDLSVYWYQQSLDQGLQFLIQYYNGEERAKGNILERFSAQQFPDLHSELNLSSLELGDSALYFCASSVGDRAQETQYFGPGTRLLVL.

DNA for the CDR3: TGTGCCAGCAGTTTGGCGGGACAGTTGAACACTGAAGCTTTCTTT. Translating gives CASSLAGQLNTEAFF. The chain carries TRBV27 and TRBJ1-1; 7 positions match TRBD1. Trimming took 3 bases from V and 0 from J; bases not matched to a gene: 4. This CDR3 is built from 15 residues. From germline, CDR1 is MNHEY and CDR2 SMNVEV (reference sequence).

The chain joins TRBV19 to TRBJ1-4, with D unresolved. Germline CDR1 and CDR2: LNHDA and SQIVND (reference sequence). Trimming stripped 1 base from V and 7 bases from J, with 10 bases between. The CDR3 consists of 14 residues. The CDR3 sequence: CASSIGRGIEKLFF. Here the CDR3 DNA reads TGTGCCAGTAGTATAGGACGAGGGATTGAAAAACTGTTTTTT.